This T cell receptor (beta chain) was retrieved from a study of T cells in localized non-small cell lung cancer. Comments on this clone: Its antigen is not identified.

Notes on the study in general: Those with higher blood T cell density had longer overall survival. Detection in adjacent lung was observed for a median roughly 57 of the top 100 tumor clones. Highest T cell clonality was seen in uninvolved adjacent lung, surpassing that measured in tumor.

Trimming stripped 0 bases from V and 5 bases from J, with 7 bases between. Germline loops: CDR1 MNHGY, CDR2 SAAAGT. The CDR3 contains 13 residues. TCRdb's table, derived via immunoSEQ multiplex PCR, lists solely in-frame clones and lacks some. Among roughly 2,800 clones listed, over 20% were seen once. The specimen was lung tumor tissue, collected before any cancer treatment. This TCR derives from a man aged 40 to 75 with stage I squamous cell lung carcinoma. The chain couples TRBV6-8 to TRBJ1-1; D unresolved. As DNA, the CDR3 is TGTGCCAGCAGTTACTCGGCGGGGACTGAAGCTTTCTTT. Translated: CASSYSAGTEAFF.